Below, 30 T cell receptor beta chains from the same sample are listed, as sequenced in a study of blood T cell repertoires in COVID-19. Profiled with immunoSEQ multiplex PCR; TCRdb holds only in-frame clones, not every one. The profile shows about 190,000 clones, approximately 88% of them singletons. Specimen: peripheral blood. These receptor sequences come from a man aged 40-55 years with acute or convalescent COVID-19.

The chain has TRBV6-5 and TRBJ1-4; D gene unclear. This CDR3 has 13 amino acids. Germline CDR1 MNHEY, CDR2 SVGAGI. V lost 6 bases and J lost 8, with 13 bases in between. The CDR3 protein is CASSFGPQEKLFF. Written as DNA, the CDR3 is TGTGCCAGCAGCTTTGGGCCCCAAGAAAAACTGTTTTTT.

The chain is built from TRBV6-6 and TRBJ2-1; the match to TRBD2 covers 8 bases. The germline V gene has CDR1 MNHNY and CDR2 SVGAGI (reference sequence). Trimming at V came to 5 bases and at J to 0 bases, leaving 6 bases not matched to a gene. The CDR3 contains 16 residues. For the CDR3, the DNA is TGTGCCAGCAGTCAAGGACTAGCCAGCTCCTACAATGAGCAGTTCTTC. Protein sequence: CASSQGLASSYNEQFF.

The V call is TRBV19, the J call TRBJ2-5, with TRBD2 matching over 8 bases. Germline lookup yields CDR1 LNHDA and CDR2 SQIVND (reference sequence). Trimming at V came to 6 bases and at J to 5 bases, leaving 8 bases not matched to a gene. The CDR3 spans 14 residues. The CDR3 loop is CASSPGGSYETQYF. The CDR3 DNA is TGTGCCAGTAGCCCGGGAGGGTCCTATGAGACCCAGTACTTC.

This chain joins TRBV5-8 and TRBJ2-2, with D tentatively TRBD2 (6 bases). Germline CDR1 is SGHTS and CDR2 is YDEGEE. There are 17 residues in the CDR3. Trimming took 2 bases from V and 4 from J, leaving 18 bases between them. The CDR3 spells CASSLTLAQSSTGELFF. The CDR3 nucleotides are TGTGCCAGCAGCTTAACACTAGCCCAGTCGAGCACCGGGGAGCTGTTTTTT.

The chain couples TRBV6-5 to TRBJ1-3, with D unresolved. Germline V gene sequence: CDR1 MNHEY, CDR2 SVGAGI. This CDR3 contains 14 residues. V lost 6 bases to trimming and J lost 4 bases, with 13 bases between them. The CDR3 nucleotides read TGTGCCAGCAGAGGAGGGTCCGAAGGAAACACCATATATTTT. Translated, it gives CASRGGSEGNTIYF.

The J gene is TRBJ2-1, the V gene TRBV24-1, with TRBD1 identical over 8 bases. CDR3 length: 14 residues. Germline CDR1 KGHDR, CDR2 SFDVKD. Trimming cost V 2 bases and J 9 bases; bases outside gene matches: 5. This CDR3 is CATSDYTTGGEQFF. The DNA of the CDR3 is TGTGCCACCAGTGATTATACTACAGGGGGTGAGCAGTTCTTC.

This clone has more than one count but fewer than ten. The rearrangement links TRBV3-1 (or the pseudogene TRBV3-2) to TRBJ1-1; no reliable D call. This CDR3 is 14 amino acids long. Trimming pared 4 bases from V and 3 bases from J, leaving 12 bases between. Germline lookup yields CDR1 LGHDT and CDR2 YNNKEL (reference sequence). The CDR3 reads CASSRLEGDTEAFF. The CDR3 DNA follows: TGTGCCAGCAGCCGCCTAGAGGGTGACACTGAAGCTTTCTTT.

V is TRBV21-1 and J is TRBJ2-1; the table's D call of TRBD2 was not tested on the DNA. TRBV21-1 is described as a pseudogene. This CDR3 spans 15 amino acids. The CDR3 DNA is TGTGCCAGCAGCATACTAGCGGGGTCCCACATTGAGCAGTTCTTC. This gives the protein CASSILAGSHIEQFF.

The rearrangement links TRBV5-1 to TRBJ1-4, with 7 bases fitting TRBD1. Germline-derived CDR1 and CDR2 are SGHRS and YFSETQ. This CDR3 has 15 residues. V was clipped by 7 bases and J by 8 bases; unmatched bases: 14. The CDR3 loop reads CASGRMGQGGEKLFF. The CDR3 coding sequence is TGCGCCAGCGGGCGGATGGGGCAGGGGGGAGAAAAACTGTTTTTT.

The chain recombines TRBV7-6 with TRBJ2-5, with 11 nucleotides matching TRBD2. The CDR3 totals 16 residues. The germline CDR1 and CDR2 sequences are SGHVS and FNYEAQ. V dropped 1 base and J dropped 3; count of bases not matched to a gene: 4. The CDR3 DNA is TGTGCCAGCAGCTTAGGTGCTAGCGGGGGGAAAGAGACCCAGTACTTC. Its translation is CASSLGASGGKETQYF.

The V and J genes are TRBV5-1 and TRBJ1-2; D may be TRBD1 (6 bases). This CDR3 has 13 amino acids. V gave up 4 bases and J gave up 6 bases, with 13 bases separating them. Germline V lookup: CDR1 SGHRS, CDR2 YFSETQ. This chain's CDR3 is CASSPEGQNGYTF. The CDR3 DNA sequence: TGCGCCAGCAGCCCGGAAGGACAGAATGGCTACACCTTC.

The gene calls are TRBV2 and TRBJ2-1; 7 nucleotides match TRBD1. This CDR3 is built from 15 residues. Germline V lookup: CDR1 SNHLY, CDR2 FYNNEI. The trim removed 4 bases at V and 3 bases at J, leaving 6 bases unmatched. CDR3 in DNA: TGTGCCAGCAGTGGCCGGGACAGAATCTACAATGAGCAGTTCTTC. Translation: CASSGRDRIYNEQFF.

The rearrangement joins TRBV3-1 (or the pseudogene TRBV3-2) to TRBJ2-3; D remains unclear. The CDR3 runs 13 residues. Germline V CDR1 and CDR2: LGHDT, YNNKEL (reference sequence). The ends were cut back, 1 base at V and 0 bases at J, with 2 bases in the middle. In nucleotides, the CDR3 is TGTGCCAGCAGCCAAGCTAGCACAGATACGCAGTATTTT. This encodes CASSQASTDTQYF.

DNA of the CDR3: TGTGCCAGCAGCCAGTACAGAAGCCCGAACACCGGGGAGCTGTTTTTT. The encoded protein is CASSQYRSPNTGELFF. This rearrangement joins TRBV3-1 (or the pseudogene TRBV3-2) to TRBJ2-2; D unclear. The CDR3 contains 16 residues. V lost 3 bases and J 0 bases, leaving 11 bases between the germline ends. Germline lookup yields CDR1 LGHDT and CDR2 YNNKEL (reference sequence).

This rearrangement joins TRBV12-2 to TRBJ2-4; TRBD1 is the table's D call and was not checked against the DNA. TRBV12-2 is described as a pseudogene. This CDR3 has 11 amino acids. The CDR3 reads CASRHQNIQYF. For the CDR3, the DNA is TGTGCAAGTCGACACCAAAACATTCAGTACTTC.

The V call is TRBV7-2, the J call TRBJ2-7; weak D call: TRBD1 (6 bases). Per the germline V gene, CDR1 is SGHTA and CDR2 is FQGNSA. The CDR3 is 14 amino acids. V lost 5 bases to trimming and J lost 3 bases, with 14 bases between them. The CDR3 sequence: CASSKSGQFYEQYF. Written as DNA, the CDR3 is TGTGCCAGCAGCAAGTCTGGACAGTTCTACGAGCAGTACTTC. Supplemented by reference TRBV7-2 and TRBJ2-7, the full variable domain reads GAGVSQSPSNKVTEKGKDVELRCDPISGHTALYWYRQSLGQGLEFLIYFQGNSAPDKSGLPSDRFSAERTGGSVSTLTIQRTQQEDSAVYLCASSKSGQFYEQYFGPGTRLTVT.

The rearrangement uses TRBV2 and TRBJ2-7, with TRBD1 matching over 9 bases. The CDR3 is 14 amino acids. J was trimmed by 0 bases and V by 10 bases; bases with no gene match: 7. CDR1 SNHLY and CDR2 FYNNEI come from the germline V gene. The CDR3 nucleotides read TGTGCCACAAGGACAGGGGCGAGCTCCTACGAGCAGTACTTC. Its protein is CATRTGASSYEQYF. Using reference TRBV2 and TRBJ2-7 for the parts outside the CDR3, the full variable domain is EPEVTQTPSHQVTQMGQEVILRCVPISNHLYFYWYRQILGQKVEFLVSFYNNEISEKSEIFDDQFSVERPDGSNFTLKIRSTKLEDSAMYFCATRTGASSYEQYFGPGTRLTVT.

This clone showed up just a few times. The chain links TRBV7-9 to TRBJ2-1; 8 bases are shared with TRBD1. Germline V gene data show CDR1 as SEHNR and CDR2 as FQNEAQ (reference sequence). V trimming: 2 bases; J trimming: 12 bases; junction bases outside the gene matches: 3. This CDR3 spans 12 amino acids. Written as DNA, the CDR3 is TGTGCCAGCAGCTTATTTGGGACAGGGCAGTTCTTC. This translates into CASSLFGTGQFF.

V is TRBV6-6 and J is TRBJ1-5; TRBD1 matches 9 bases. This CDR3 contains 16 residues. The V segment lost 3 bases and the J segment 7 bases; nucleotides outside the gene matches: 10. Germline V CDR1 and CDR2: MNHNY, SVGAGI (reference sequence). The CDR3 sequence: CASSYPAGQGRQPQHF. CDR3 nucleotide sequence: TGTGCCAGCAGTTATCCCGCCGGACAGGGGAGACAGCCCCAGCATTTT.

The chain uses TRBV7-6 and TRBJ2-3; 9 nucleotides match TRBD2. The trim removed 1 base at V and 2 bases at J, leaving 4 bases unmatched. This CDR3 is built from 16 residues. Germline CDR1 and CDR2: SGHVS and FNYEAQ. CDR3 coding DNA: TGTGCCAGCAGCTTAGTGGCTAGCGGGGTCACAGATACGCAGTATTTT. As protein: CASSLVASGVTDTQYF.

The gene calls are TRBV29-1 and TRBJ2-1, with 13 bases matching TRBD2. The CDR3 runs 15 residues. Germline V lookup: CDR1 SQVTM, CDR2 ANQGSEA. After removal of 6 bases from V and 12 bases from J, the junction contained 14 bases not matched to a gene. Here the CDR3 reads CSVPTSGGGPAGQFF. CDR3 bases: TGCAGCGTGCCCACTAGCGGGGGGGGACCCGCGGGGCAGTTCTTC.

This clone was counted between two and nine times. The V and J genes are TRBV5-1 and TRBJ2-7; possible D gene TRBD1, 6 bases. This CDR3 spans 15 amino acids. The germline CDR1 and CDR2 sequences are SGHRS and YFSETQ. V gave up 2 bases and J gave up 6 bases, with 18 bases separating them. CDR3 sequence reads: CASSLTGTRLAEQYF. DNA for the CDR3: TGCGCCAGCAGCTTAACCGGGACACGACTTGCCGAGCAGTACTTC. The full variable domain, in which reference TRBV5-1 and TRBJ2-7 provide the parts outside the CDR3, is KAGVTQTPRYLIKTRGQQVTLSCSPISGHRSVSWYQQTPGQGLQFLFEYFSETQRNKGNFPGRFSGRQFSNSRSEMNVSTLELGDSALYLCASSLTGTRLAEQYFGPGTRLTVT.

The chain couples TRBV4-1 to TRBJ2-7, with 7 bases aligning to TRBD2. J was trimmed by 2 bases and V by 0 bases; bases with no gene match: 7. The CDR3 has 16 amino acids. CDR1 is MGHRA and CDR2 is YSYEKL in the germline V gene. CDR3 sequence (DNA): TGCGCCAGCAGCCAAGATGGGTCGGGAGGAGCCTACGAGCAGTACTTC. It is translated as CASSQDGSGGAYEQYF.

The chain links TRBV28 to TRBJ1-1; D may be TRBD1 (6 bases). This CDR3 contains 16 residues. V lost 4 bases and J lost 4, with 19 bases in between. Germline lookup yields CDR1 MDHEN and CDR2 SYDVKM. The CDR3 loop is CASSSGPRGAITEAFF. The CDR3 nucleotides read TGTGCCAGCAGTTCAGGACCCCGGGGGGCGATCACTGAAGCTTTCTTT. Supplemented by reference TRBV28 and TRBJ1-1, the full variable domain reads DVKVTQSSRYLVKRTGEKVFLECVQDMDHENMFWYRQDPGLGLRLIYFSYDVKMKEKGDIPEGYSVSREKKERFSLILESASTNQTSMYLCASSSGPRGAITEAFFGQGTRLTVV.

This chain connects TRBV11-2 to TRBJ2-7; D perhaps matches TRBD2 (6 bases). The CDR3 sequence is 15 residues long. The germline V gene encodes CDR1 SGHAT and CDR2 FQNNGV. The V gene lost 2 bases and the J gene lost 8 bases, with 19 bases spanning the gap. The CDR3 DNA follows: TGTGCCAGCAGCTTATCGTGGGGGGTGTCCGAGAAGCAGTACTTC. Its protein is CASSLSWGVSEKQYF.

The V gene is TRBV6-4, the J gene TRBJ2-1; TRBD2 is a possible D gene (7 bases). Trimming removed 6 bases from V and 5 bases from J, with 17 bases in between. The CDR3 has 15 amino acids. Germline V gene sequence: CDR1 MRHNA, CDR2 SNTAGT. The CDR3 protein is CASRREGGPDNEQFF. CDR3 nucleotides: TGTGCCAGCAGAAGGGAGGGGGGGCCAGACAATGAGCAGTTCTTC.

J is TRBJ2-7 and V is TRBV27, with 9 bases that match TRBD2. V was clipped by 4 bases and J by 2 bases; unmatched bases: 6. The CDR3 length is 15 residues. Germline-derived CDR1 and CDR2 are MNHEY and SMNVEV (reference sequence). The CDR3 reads CASSWDSGGTYEQYF. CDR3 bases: TGTGCCAGCAGTTGGGATAGCGGGGGCACCTACGAGCAGTACTTC.

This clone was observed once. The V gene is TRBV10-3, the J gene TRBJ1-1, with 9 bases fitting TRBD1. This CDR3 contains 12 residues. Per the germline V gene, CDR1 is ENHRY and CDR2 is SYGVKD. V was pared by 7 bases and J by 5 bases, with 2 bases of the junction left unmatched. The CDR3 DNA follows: TGTGCCATCATGGGGACAGGGACTGAAGCTTTCTTT. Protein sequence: CAIMGTGTEAFF.

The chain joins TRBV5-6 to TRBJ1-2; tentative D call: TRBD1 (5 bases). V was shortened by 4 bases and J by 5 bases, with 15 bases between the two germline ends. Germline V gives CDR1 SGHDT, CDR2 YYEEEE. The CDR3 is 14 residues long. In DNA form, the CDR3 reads TGTGCCAGCAGCCCGGGTACCAGGGTTTATGGCTACACCTTC. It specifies CASSPGTRVYGYTF. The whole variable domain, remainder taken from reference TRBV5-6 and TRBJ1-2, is DAGVTQSPTHLIKTRGQQVTLRCSPKSGHDTVSWYQQALGQGPQFIFQYYEEEERQRGNFPDRFSGHQFPNYSSELNVNALLLGDSALYLCASSPGTRVYGYTFGSGTRLTVV.

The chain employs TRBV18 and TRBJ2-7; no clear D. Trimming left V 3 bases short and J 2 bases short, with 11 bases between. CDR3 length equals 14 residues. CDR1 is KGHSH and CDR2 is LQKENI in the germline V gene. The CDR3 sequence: CASSPLDGAYEQYF. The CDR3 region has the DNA TGTGCCAGCTCACCCTTAGACGGAGCCTACGAGCAGTACTTC.